This T cell receptor (beta chain) comes out of a study of shared clonotypes between healthy human individuals. Study overall: Researchers assigned three CD4 naive, three CD4 memory, two CD8 naive and one CD8 memory plate to each donor.

The germline V gene encodes CDR1 SGHRS and CDR2 YFSETQ. Trimming took off 0 bases at V and 7 bases at J, with 5 bases between the two ends. The length of the CDR3 is 12 residues. The run depth of the assay was deep. Several immunoSEQ plates held equal portions of the genomic DNA taken from each subset. Sequencing used immunoSEQ multiplex PCR; TCRdb keeps in-frame clones, though not all of them. The sample has some 2.1 million clones, around 93% seen once. Naive CD8 populations comprised CD45RO-negative cells positively selected for CCR7, excluding terminally differentiated effector memory CD45RA+ cells. Healthy HIV-negative adults with no recent acute infections or vaccinations were recruited as donors.

The chain has TRBV5-1 and TRBJ2-1; D remains ambiguous. The sequence was obtained from a young man in good health. Some clones in this sample may be carry-over from other donors' samples. Material for sequencing was naive CD8+ T cells from PBMCs. CDR3 sequence (DNA): TGCGCCAGCAGCTTGGCCAGGAATGAGCAGTTCTTC. This translates into CASSLARNEQFF. The entire variable domain, with the rest obtained from reference TRBV5-1 and TRBJ2-1, is as follows: KAGVTQTPRYLIKTRGQQVTLSCSPISGHRSVSWYQQTPGQGLQFLFEYFSETQRNKGNFPGRFSGRQFSNSRSEMNVSTLELGDSALYLCASSLARNEQFFGPGTRLTVL.